Listed here is a single TCR beta chain. In the authors' workflow: Reference gene primer amplification gave nucleated cell count estimates. TCRdb's copy holds only in-frame clones and misses some; the assay was immunoSEQ multiplex PCR. D and trimming come from the DNA, and the V and J calls and clone size come from that table. The repertoire holds approximately 150,000 clones, with roughly 91% as singletons. With 4 bases removed from V and 7 bases from J, the gap between germline ends came to 14 bases. The CDR3 consists of 13 residues. Germline CDR1 is SGHAT and CDR2 is FQNNGV. These data originate in a study of blood T cell repertoires in COVID-19. Study at large: PBMCs, B-cell-depleted T cells, or T cells provided the cDNA or gDNA that made up the material.

What was sequenced was peripheral blood. The chain carries TRBV11-2 and TRBJ2-7; perhaps TRBD1 as D (5 bases). This receptor was taken from a man aged 50 to 59 who had recovered from COVID-19. CDR3 sequence reads: CASSYSGPREQYF. CDR3 nucleotide sequence: TGTGCCAGCAGCTATTCAGGGCCGCGGGAGCAGTACTTC.